The 25 T cell receptor beta chains below were found in one sample sequenced in a study of OX40 agonist ivuxolimab in advanced cancers. TCRdb's table, derived via immunoSEQ multiplex PCR, lists solely in-frame clones and lacks some. There are nearly 85,000 clones in the sample; about 86% occur only once, and around 2% lies in the top ten. The sequencing used CD4+ or CD8+ T cells sorted from blood, collected in a trial of the OX40 agonist ivuxolimab. The receptor source for this set is an adult with an advanced solid tumor such as melanoma, head and neck, liver or kidney cancer.

To note about this clone: In the same sample, other DNA sequences code for this CDR3. The J gene is TRBJ2-1, the V gene TRBV28, with TRBD1 matching 9 bases. The CDR3 length is 13 residues. The trim removed 6 bases at V and 7 bases at J, leaving 4 bases unmatched. Germline lookup yields CDR1 MDHEN and CDR2 SYDVKM. CDR3 sequence reads: CASRGTGKNEQFF. The CDR3 DNA sequence: TGTGCCAGCAGGGGGACAGGGAAAAATGAGCAGTTCTTC.

V usage is TRBV9 and J usage is TRBJ2-7; 8 positions match TRBD1. Per germline, CDR1 SGDLS and CDR2 YYNGEE. The junction had 5 bases not matched to a gene; V was cut back by 0 bases and J by 3 bases. The CDR3 covers 15 residues. CDR3 bases: TGTGCCAGCAGCGTAGGCCCGGACAGGGACTACGAGCAGTACTTC. Amino acid sequence: CASSVGPDRDYEQYF.

The chain carries TRBV30 and TRBJ2-7; tentatively, D is TRBD2 (6 bases). The germline V and J ends were trimmed by 0 bases and 7 bases, with 16 bases remaining between them. Germline CDR1 reads GTSNPN; CDR2 reads SVGIG (reference sequence). The CDR3 is 14 residues long. CDR3: CAWSVAGGGAEQYF. The CDR3 DNA reads TGTGCCTGGAGTGTCGCGGGTGGAGGGGCGGAGCAGTACTTC. Looking up the rest from reference TRBV30 and TRBJ2-7 gives the full variable domain: SQTIHQWPATLVQPVGSPLSLECTVEGTSNPNLYWYRQAAGRGLQLLFYSVGIGQISSEVPQNLSASRPQDRQFILSSKKLLLSDSGFYLCAWSVAGGGAEQYFGPGTRLTVT.

This chain links TRBV29-1 with TRBJ2-5; TRBD2 might be the D (5 bases). Germline CDR1 is SQVTM and CDR2 is ANQGSEA. The CDR3 has 13 residues. Trimming took 4 bases from V and 6 from J, leaving 15 bases between them. The CDR3 DNA is TGCAGCGTTGGGGGAGTTGCGCGGAAGACCCAGTACTTC. Translating gives CSVGGVARKTQYF.

V usage is TRBV28 and J usage is TRBJ1-1; D perhaps matches TRBD1 (6 bases). V shed 10 bases and J shed 4 bases, with 10 bases lying between them. The CDR3 consists of 11 residues. Germline CDR1 MDHEN, CDR2 SYDVKM. The chain's CDR3 is CATGAITEAFF. In DNA, the CDR3 is TGTGCCACAGGGGCGATCACTGAAGCTTTCTTT.

J is TRBJ1-2 and V is TRBV2; D is perhaps TRBD1 (5 bases). The CDR3 is made up of 11 amino acids. Between the trimmed V and J ends, which lost 8 bases and 6 bases, there was a span of 10 bases. Germline V CDR1 and CDR2: SNHLY, FYNNEI. DNA for the CDR3: TGTGCCAGCTACGGGGGGGATGGCTACACCTTC. Translating gives CASYGGDGYTF.

The chain joins TRBV28 to TRBJ2-4, with TRBD2 matching 9 bases. V lost 7 bases, J lost 11 bases, and 15 bases stayed unmatched. The CDR3 has 15 residues. The germline CDR1 and CDR2 sequences are MDHEN and SYDVKM. CDR3: CASNSAGGPGELQYF. CDR3 DNA sequence: TGTGCCAGCAACTCTGCGGGGGGGCCGGGAGAACTTCAGTACTTC.

This clone was seen more than once but under ten times. This chain connects TRBV11-3 to TRBJ1-1; D uncertain. CDR1 and CDR2 (germline): SGHNT, YENEEA. There are 15 residues in the CDR3. V lost 0 bases and J 5 bases, leaving 13 bases between the germline ends. This CDR3 is CASSLDNKRSTEAFF. The CDR3 DNA reads TGTGCCAGCAGCTTAGATAACAAGAGATCAACTGAAGCTTTCTTT.

The rearrangement joins TRBV2 to TRBJ1-2, with a possible D match to TRBD1 (5 bases). The CDR3 loop spans 14 amino acids. CDR1 is SNHLY, CDR2 FYNNEI, per germline. V dropped 7 bases and J dropped 8 bases, with 20 bases sitting between them. This CDR3 reads CASTPRGRGEGYTF. The CDR3 DNA reads TGTGCCAGCACCCCCCGGGGGAGGGGCGAAGGCTACACCTTC.

This clone was recorded many times. This rearrangement joins TRBV5-1 to TRBJ1-1; D is unresolved. The V and J ends lost 4 bases and 1 base respectively, with 11 bases between them. Germline CDR1 reads SGHRS; CDR2 reads YFSETQ. The CDR3 totals 14 residues. The CDR3, as DNA: TGCGCCAGCAGCCACGCGCTGGAGAACACTGAAGCTTTCTTT. It yields the protein CASSHALENTEAFF.

The chain couples TRBV7-2 to TRBJ1-2; tentative D call: TRBD1 (6 bases). The length of the CDR3 is 15 residues. Germline CDR1 and CDR2: SGHTA and FQGNSA. Trimming cost V 5 bases and J 12 bases, with 25 bases left between them. This CDR3 reads CASSPNTGFNPLDTF. The CDR3 bases are TGTGCCAGCAGCCCAAACACAGGGTTTAACCCTTTGGACACCTTC.

The gene calls are TRBV18 and TRBJ1-1, with D perhaps TRBD1 (5 bases). Germline V gene lookup returns CDR1 KGHSH and CDR2 LQKENI. This CDR3 contains 14 residues. The V gene lost 6 bases and the J gene lost 0 bases, with 11 bases spanning the gap. DNA for the CDR3: TGTGCCAGCTCGCAAAGGGGCTTGAACACTGAAGCTTTCTTT. Protein product: CASSQRGLNTEAFF.

The gene calls are TRBV30 and TRBJ1-5, with 8 bases lining up with TRBD1. The trim removed 0 bases at V and 0 bases at J, leaving 7 bases unmatched. Germline CDR1 is GTSNPN and CDR2 is SVGIG (reference sequence). There are 17 residues in the CDR3. CDR3 DNA sequence: TGTGCCTGGAGTGTACCTGGGACAGGCCCTAGCAATCAGCCCCAGCATTTT. This encodes CAWSVPGTGPSNQPQHF.

The chain carries TRBV5-4 and TRBJ2-2, with unresolved D. CDR3 length: 16 residues. From germline, CDR1 is SGHNT and CDR2 YYREEE (reference sequence). Trimming left V 1 base short and J 1 base short, with 11 bases between. The CDR3 here is CASSLLAWGNTGELFF. The CDR3 DNA follows: TGTGCCAGCAGCTTGTTGGCGTGGGGGAACACCGGGGAGCTGTTTTTT.

The chain is built from TRBV9 and TRBJ1-6; D possibly corresponds to TRBD1 (5 bases). The V end lost 3 bases, the J end lost 6 bases, and 13 bases lay between the germline ends. Germline assignment: CDR1 SGDLS and CDR2 YYNGEE. The CDR3 is 15 residues long. This chain's CDR3 is CASSADILPNSPLHF. The CDR3, as DNA: TGTGCCAGCAGCGCGGACATTCTTCCTAATTCACCCCTCCACTTT.

The chain is built from TRBV7-2 and TRBJ2-5; 14 bases fit TRBD2. This CDR3 comprises 15 residues. The germline V gene has CDR1 SGHTA and CDR2 FQGNSA. J was trimmed by 5 bases and V by 4 bases; bases with no gene match: 3. The CDR3 nucleotides read TGTGCCAGCAGCTCGACTAGCGGGGGGGCCGAGACCCAGTACTTC. Translating it yields CASSSTSGGAETQYF.

The chain is built from TRBV2 and TRBJ1-1, with TRBD1 matching 10 bases. The CDR3 is made up of 12 amino acids. J lost 8 bases, V lost 6 bases, and 3 bases had no gene match. Germline CDR1 and CDR2: SNHLY and FYNNEI. The CDR3 nucleotides read TGTGCCAGCAGGGCGGGACAGGGGGAAGCTTTCTTT. Its translation is CASRAGQGEAFF.

This chain connects TRBV11-3 to TRBJ1-1; D is unresolved. The germline V gene has CDR1 SGHNT and CDR2 YENEEA. V was clipped by 0 bases and J by 0 bases, with 5 bases between them. The CDR3 is made up of 14 amino acids. CDR3 bases: TGTGCCAGCAGCTTAGATGCTTTGAACACTGAAGCTTTCTTT. This gives the protein CASSLDALNTEAFF.

This rearrangement joins TRBV14 to TRBJ2-4, with a weak D call TRBD1 (5 bases). The germline V gene encodes CDR1 SGHDN and CDR2 FVKESK. The length of the CDR3 is 17 residues. Trimming took 0 bases from V and 7 from J, leaving 19 bases between them. The CDR3 reads CASSQDPGWWNWNIQYF. The DNA for the CDR3 is TGTGCCAGCAGCCAAGACCCAGGGTGGTGGAATTGGAACATTCAGTACTTC. The full variable domain, rest sourced from reference TRBV14 and TRBJ2-4, is EAGVTQFPSHSVIEKGQTVTLRCDPISGHDNLYWYRRVMGKEIKFLLHFVKESKQDESGMPNNRFLAERTGGTYSTLKVQPAELEDSGVYFCASSQDPGWWNWNIQYFGAGTRLSVL.

This sequence joins TRBV5-5 and TRBJ1-2; D is possibly TRBD1 (5 bases). V was pared by 0 bases and J by 8 bases, with 20 bases between. In germline, CDR1 is SGHKS, CDR2 YYEKEE (reference sequence). The CDR3 has 16 residues. The CDR3 coding sequence is TGTGCCAGCAGCTTGGTGGTGGACACTGCCTTGGGGGGCTACACCTTC. Protein sequence: CASSLVVDTALGGYTF.

The chain recombines TRBV10-3 with TRBJ2-2; D could derive from TRBD1 or TRBD2 (5 bases each). Germline V gene sequence: CDR1 ENHRY, CDR2 SYGVKD. Trimming pared 6 bases from V and 4 bases from J, leaving 9 bases between. CDR3 length: 13 amino acids. The DNA for the CDR3 is TGTGCCATCAGAAGGGACCTCACCGGGGAGCTGTTTTTT. Residues: CAIRRDLTGELFF.

The CDR3 spells CAISLTGHDTEAFF. Here the CDR3 DNA reads TGTGCCATCAGCCTGACAGGGCATGACACTGAAGCTTTCTTT. The V and J genes are TRBV6-5 and TRBJ1-1; 7 bases align to TRBD1. Germline V CDR1 and CDR2: MNHEY, SVGAGI. The CDR3 is made up of 14 amino acids. Unmatched junction bases numbered 11, after V lost 10 bases and J lost 3 bases.

The J gene is TRBJ2-1, the V gene TRBV14; D remains ambiguous. Looked up from germline, CDR1 is SGHDN and CDR2 is FVKESK. The length of the CDR3 is 13 residues. V lost 3 bases, J lost 9 bases, and 12 bases lay in between. Here the CDR3 reads CASSHDKWGEQFF. The CDR3 DNA reads TGTGCCAGCAGCCATGATAAATGGGGTGAGCAGTTCTTC.

This clone has a single count. The rearrangement links TRBV5-4 to TRBJ1-1, with 7 nucleotides matching TRBD1. The trim removed 1 base at V and 5 bases at J, leaving 8 bases unmatched. The CDR3 has 15 amino acids. CDR1 and CDR2 (germline): SGHNT, YYREEE (reference sequence). The CDR3 coding sequence is TGTGCCAGCAGCTTGATTAGGGAGGGGGCAACTGAAGCTTTCTTT. Translation: CASSLIREGATEAFF.

The chain recombines TRBV6-1 with TRBJ1-3, with unresolved D. Germline CDR1 reads MNHNS; CDR2 reads SASEGT. The CDR3 runs 13 residues. V was pared by 1 base and J by 1 base, with 2 bases between. The CDR3 region is CASSEGSGNTIYF. The CDR3, as DNA: TGTGCCAGCAGTGAAGGTTCTGGAAACACCATATATTTT.